This T cell receptor beta chain was profiled in a study of metastatic and nonmetastatic thyroid tumors. Study-level background: Repertoires were compared across blood and tumor or nodule tissue from malignant and benign thyroid patients. General study points: When malignant thyroid tumors were compared with benign nodules, TCR beta diversity was reportedly significantly higher in the malignant tumors. This held in both blood and tumor samples.

J was trimmed by 3 bases and V by 1 base; bases with no gene match: 4. The CDR3 loop spans 16 amino acids. CDR1 and CDR2 from the germline V gene are SGHVS and FQNEAQ. This clone was detected ten times or more. Its matching antigen is unknown. Each patient went into thyroid surgery without having received any treatment. Authors' data handling: A papillary thyroid cancer distant-metastasis classifier was built from CDR3 differences across clinicopathological groups. TCRdb re-processed the PCR reads through MiXCR. It is TCRdb's table, rather than the study itself, that gives the V and J calls and clone size. Among 30,000 to 40,000 clones listed, more than 25% were seen once.

The chain links TRBV7-8 to TRBJ1-5, with 9 bases fitting TRBD1. The specimen was blood. This TCR derives from a female donor with papillary thyroid cancer or a benign thyroid nodule (not recorded which). Some clones in this sample may be carry-over from other donors' samples. The CDR3 DNA is TGTGCCAGCAGCTTAGGGGACAGGGTTCCCAATCAGCCCCAGCATTTT. Its protein is CASSLGDRVPNQPQHF.